This T cell receptor beta chain originates from a study of CD8+CD57+ T cells in acquired aplastic anemia. The overall study: Across the sorted CD4+ and CD8+ cells, DNA amounts averaged approximately 3.1 ug. Healthy donors averaged around 11 million reads for CD4+ cells.

The germline CDR1 and CDR2 sequences are SEHNR and FQNEAQ (reference sequence). V lost 6 bases to trimming and J lost 5 bases, with 20 bases between them. The CDR3 is 15 amino acids. On this clonotype: Its antigen is undetermined.

Study-level findings and limits: The number of CD8+ CDR3 sequences shared by patients and controls was around 30. Significant differences in CD8+ Simpson's diversity were not observed between patients and controls.

TCR beta VDJ and CDR3 were profiled, and genomic DNA was the template. TCRdb reprocessed the reads with MiXCR, giving one entry per CDR3 protein. The repertoire includes 180,000 or so distinct CDR3 sequences, 40% to 50% of them detected once, and about 2.9% sits in the top ten. The clonotype comes from a human donor in good health. Sequenced input: sorted CD4+, CD8+, or CD8+CD57+ T cells (not recorded which) from PBMCs. The gene calls are TRBV7-9 and TRBJ2-7, with D unresolved. The CDR3 sequence is CASSPPPIGKNEQYF. The CDR3 nucleotides are TGTGCCAGCAGTCCACCCCCGATTGGAAAAAACGAGCAGTACTTC. The full variable domain, in which reference TRBV7-9 and TRBJ2-7 provide the parts outside the CDR3, is DTGVSQNPRHKITKRGQNVTFRCDPISEHNRLYWYRQTLGQGPEFLTYFQNEAQLEKSRLLSDRFSAERPKGSFSTLEIQRTEQGDSAMYLCASSPPPIGKNEQYFGPGTRLTVT.